This TCR beta chain appears in the sequencing data of a study of shared clonotypes between healthy human individuals. Overall study results and limits: Sampling used blood alone; tissue repertoires probably differ.

Assay execution took place at the deep level. The authors ran unsorted PBMC replicate PCRs on roughly 330 ng DNA, about 30,000 T cell genomes. Using immunoSEQ multiplex PCR, the repertoire was profiled, and TCRdb retains in-frame clones only, with some absent. This sample yields roughly 500,000 clones, of which around 75% are seen a single time; around 13% belongs to the top ten. Trimming stripped 4 bases from V and 3 bases from J, with 16 bases between. This CDR3 has 15 amino acids. CDR1 and CDR2 (germline): KGHSY, FQNENV. Comment on this clone: Its matching antigen is unknown.

None of the donors, who were healthy HIV-negative adults, had recently had acute infections or vaccinations. The sequenced sample consisted of PBMCs. The chain joins TRBV16 to TRBJ2-7; no reliable D call. The receptor comes from a woman aged 40 to 50 in good health. Some clones in this sample may be carry-over from other donors' samples. CDR3 sequence: CASSPSRGTHYEQYF. CDR3 bases: TGTGCCAGCAGCCCATCCCGTGGCACTCACTACGAGCAGTACTTC.